This T cell receptor (beta chain) was recovered during a study of T cell repertoires in cytomegalovirus infection. About the study: Indications of both CMV infection and matching HLA type were provided by public TCR beta signatures.

The germline V gene has CDR1 SQVTM and CDR2 ANQGSEA. There are 13 residues in the CDR3. Trimming removed 0 bases from V and 10 bases from J, with 16 bases in between. In this sample, this clonotype turned up a few times. One entry per CDR3 protein results from TCRdb running MiXCR on the reads. The table shows around 200,000 distinct CDR3 sequences, with roughly 15% occurring only once. This TCR was sampled from a human donor in good health (CMV status not recorded). Some clones in this sample may be carry-over from other donors' samples. The chain has TRBV29-1 and TRBJ2-7, with D perhaps matching TRBD2 (6 bases). Sequenced input: CD8+ T cells from PBMCs. The CDR3 nucleotides read TGCAGCGTTGAAGATCGGGGGTTAAGAGAACAGTACTTC. It encodes CSVEDRGLREQYF.